The 15 T cell receptor beta chains presented below share a single source sample, sequenced in a study of identical twins. MiXCR was run by TCRdb on the 5' RACE reads, yielding one entry per CDR3 protein. This table has 690,000 or so distinct CDR3 sequences, 8.5% to 9.5% appearing once. This sample was also put to use in a study of yellow fever vaccine responses in identical twins.

The sequenced sample was PBMCs. Receptor source: a woman younger than 35 in good health.

A few counts support this clonotype. This chain connects TRBV7-2 to TRBJ2-1; 7 positions match TRBD2. The germline V gene encodes CDR1 SGHTA and CDR2 FQGNSA. The trim removed 5 bases at V and 5 bases at J, leaving 9 bases unmatched. The CDR3 has 15 residues. The CDR3 protein is CASSPGGWQNNEQFF. CDR3 bases: TGTGCCAGCAGCCCGGGGGGATGGCAAAACAATGAGCAGTTCTTC.

This clonotype was recorded a few times. The gene calls are TRBV9 and TRBJ2-1, with TRBD2 as a possible D gene (6 bases). CDR3 length: 14 residues. Trimming pared 0 bases from V and 7 bases from J, leaving 11 bases between. Germline CDR1 and CDR2: SGDLS and YYNGEE. The CDR3 sequence is CASSVGDLLNEQFF. The CDR3 DNA reads TGTGCCAGCAGCGTAGGGGACTTACTGAATGAGCAGTTCTTC. The whole variable domain, filled in from reference TRBV9 and TRBJ2-1, reads DSGVTQTPKHLITATGQRVTLRCSPRSGDLSVYWYQQSLDQGLQFLIQYYNGEERAKGNILERFSAQQFPDLHSELNLSSLELGDSALYFCASSVGDLLNEQFFGPGTRLTVL.

The V gene is TRBV11-2, the J gene TRBJ2-3; 12 nucleotides line up with TRBD2. Losses at the gene ends were 5 bases for V and 5 bases for J; bases not matched to a gene: 8. Looked up from germline, CDR1 is SGHAT and CDR2 is FQNNGV. CDR3 length equals 16 residues. Here the CDR3 reads CASSPGTSGPIDTQYF. For the CDR3, the DNA is TGTGCCAGCAGCCCGGGGACTAGCGGGCCTATAGATACGCAGTATTTT.

This clonotype was counted a few times. This chain links TRBV5-5 with TRBJ2-2; 9 nucleotides agree with TRBD2. The CDR3 loop spans 15 amino acids. In germline, CDR1 is SGHKS, CDR2 YYEKEE (reference sequence). V dropped 0 bases and J dropped 4; count of bases not matched to a gene: 1. The CDR3 protein is CASSLGGRATGELFF. The CDR3 DNA follows: TGTGCCAGCAGCTTGGGCGGGAGGGCCACCGGGGAGCTGTTTTTT.

This clonotype appeared many times. The rearrangement joins TRBV5-1 to TRBJ2-7, with D unresolved. This CDR3 comprises 13 residues. From germline, CDR1 is SGHRS and CDR2 YFSETQ. Trimming left V 2 bases short and J 2 bases short, with 8 bases between. CDR3 sequence: CASSFGSPYEQYF. The CDR3 nucleotides are TGCGCCAGCAGCTTTGGGTCCCCCTACGAGCAGTACTTC.

The sample holds many counts of this clonotype. The chain carries TRBV6-5 and TRBJ2-1; D unclear. The CDR3 is 13 amino acids. Deletions cut 4 bases from V and 7 bases from J, with 11 bases between. CDR1 and CDR2 (germline): MNHEY, SVGAGI. The CDR3: CASSSFSGNEQFF. The DNA of the CDR3 is TGTGCCAGCAGTTCGTTCAGTGGGAATGAGCAGTTCTTC.

This clonotype was seen many times. The chain combines TRBV5-6 with TRBJ2-3, with 8 bases identical to TRBD2. V lost 1 base and J lost 1; bases outside the gene matches: 5. Germline V CDR1 and CDR2: SGHDT, YYEEEE. This CDR3 has 16 amino acids. CDR3 nucleotides: TGTGCCAGCAGCTTGCGGGGGGGCGCAGGCACAGATACGCAGTATTTT. It is translated as CASSLRGGAGTDTQYF.

The rearrangement uses TRBV14 and TRBJ2-3, with D hard to call. V dropped 4 bases and J dropped 4 bases, with 18 bases sitting between them. The CDR3 length is 16 residues. Germline V gene data show CDR1 as SGHDN and CDR2 as FVKESK. CDR3 sequence reads: CASSLRPESRADTQYF. The CDR3 DNA sequence: TGTGCCAGCAGCCTTCGGCCGGAAAGCCGGGCAGATACGCAGTATTTT.

This clonotype was observed a handful of times. This chain connects TRBV6-5 to TRBJ2-7; the match to TRBD1 covers 11 bases. The CDR3 covers 15 residues. In germline, CDR1 is MNHEY, CDR2 SVGAGI. J was trimmed by 3 bases and V by 2 bases; bases with no gene match: 3. CDR3 coding DNA: TGTGCCAGCAGTTACAGGACAGGGGGCTTCTACGAGCAGTACTTC. This encodes CASSYRTGGFYEQYF.

This chain links TRBV3-1 with TRBJ2-3; D perhaps matches TRBD2 (7 bases). Germline-derived CDR1 and CDR2 are LGHDT and YNNKEL (reference sequence). Trimming removed 6 bases from V and 1 base from J, with 14 bases in between. The CDR3 sequence is 15 residues long. CDR3 in DNA: TGTGCCAGCAGAAGGGGGGGGCTCGGCACAGATACGCAGTATTTT. Its translation is CASRRGGLGTDTQYF.

This clonotype has only a few counts. The chain uses TRBV3-1 and TRBJ2-7, with D perhaps matching TRBD1 or TRBD2 (5 bases each). V was clipped by 4 bases and J by 6 bases, with 19 bases between them. Germline V gene data show CDR1 as LGHDT and CDR2 as YNNKEL (reference sequence). The CDR3 sequence is 15 residues long. The CDR3 nucleotides read TGTGCCAGCAGCCGTGGGGACGGGCTTAGAGGCGAGCAGTACTTC. Its translation: CASSRGDGLRGEQYF.

This clonotype was detected ten times or more. V and J are TRBV5-1 and TRBJ1-1; D is ambiguous. The CDR3 runs 14 residues. V lost 1 base and J lost 0, with 7 bases in between. CDR1 is SGHRS and CDR2 is YFSETQ in the germline V gene. The CDR3 spells CASSLSWMNTEAFF. In DNA, the CDR3 is TGCGCCAGCAGCTTGTCCTGGATGAACACTGAAGCTTTCTTT.

The rearrangement links TRBV7-8 to TRBJ2-5; D perhaps matches TRBD2 (7 bases). This CDR3 contains 13 residues. Germline loops: CDR1 SGHVS, CDR2 FQNEAQ. Trimming removed 7 bases from V and 4 bases from J, with 13 bases in between. CDR3 residues: CASTGGFAETQYF. Written as DNA, the CDR3 is TGTGCCAGCACGGGGGGCTTCGCAGAGACCCAGTACTTC.

This CDR3 is CASSQMIAGEVAYNEQFF. Written as DNA, the CDR3 is TGCGCCAGCAGCCAAATGATAGCGGGAGAAGTAGCGTACAATGAGCAGTTCTTC. The genes are TRBV4-3 and TRBJ2-1; TRBD2 agrees at 9 bases. Germline-derived CDR1 and CDR2 are LGHNA and YSLEER. The CDR3 totals 18 residues. The J segment lost 4 bases and the V segment lost 2 bases, leaving 12 bases of the junction unmatched.

J is TRBJ2-3 and V is TRBV5-1; weak D call: TRBD1 (6 bases). The germline V gene has CDR1 SGHRS and CDR2 YFSETQ. Trimming removed 0 bases from V and 0 bases from J, with 17 bases in between. The CDR3 sequence is 18 residues long. CDR3 nucleotide sequence: TGCGCCAGCAGCTTGGGCGGCAGGGGTACCAAGAGCACAGATACGCAGTATTTT. It translates to CASSLGGRGTKSTDTQYF.